The 6 T cell receptor beta chains below all came from one sample that was sequenced in a study of cytomegalovirus exposure and HLA in healthy donors. The PCR was carried out with 60 Vbeta primers and 13 Jbeta primers. Using immunoSEQ multiplex PCR, the repertoire was profiled, and TCRdb retains in-frame clones only, with some absent. The sample contains 110,000 to 150,000 clones, 65% to 85% of which appear only once. The sample comprised PBMCs. These receptors were collected from a male donor in good health and CMV-seronegative.

Only one count was recorded for this clone. CDR3 DNA: TGTGCCAGCAGCTTATCGGGAGCGGGGGATGAGCAGTTCTTC. Its protein product is CASSLSGAGDEQFF. The genes are TRBV7-3 and TRBJ2-1; 8 nucleotides agree with TRBD2. Germline V gene sequence: CDR1 SGHTA, CDR2 FQGTGA. The CDR3 length is 14 residues. V dropped 2 bases and J dropped 8; count of bases not matched to a gene: 5.

This chain joins TRBV7-9 and TRBJ2-4; D gene ambiguous. The CDR3 runs to 13 residues. Per germline, CDR1 SEHNR and CDR2 FQNEAQ (reference sequence). The V and J ends lost 3 bases and 4 bases respectively, with 7 bases between them. In DNA form, the CDR3 reads TGTGCCAGCAGCTTTGAGGAAAAAAACATTCAGTACTTC. Translation gives CASSFEEKNIQYF.

This clone appeared a few times. The V and J genes are TRBV6-1 and TRBJ2-3; 7 bases match TRBD2. Germline CDR1 and CDR2: MNHNS and SASEGT. Trimming at V came to 2 bases and at J to 1 base, leaving 6 bases not matched to a gene. The CDR3 is 16 amino acids. The chain's CDR3 is CASSENAGEGTDTQYF. DNA of the CDR3: TGTGCCAGCAGTGAAAATGCGGGAGAGGGCACAGATACGCAGTATTTT.

In its sample, this clone was seen a few times. J is TRBJ1-5 and V is TRBV19; D remains ambiguous. V lost 6 bases, J lost 3 bases, and 15 bases lay in between. This CDR3 has 15 amino acids. Germline V gene sequence: CDR1 LNHDA, CDR2 SQIVND (reference sequence). The CDR3 loop reads CASRSMGRDNQPQHF. The CDR3 DNA is TGTGCCAGTAGGTCGATGGGGAGAGACAATCAGCCCCAGCATTTT.

V usage is TRBV6-1 and J usage is TRBJ1-4, with D possibly being TRBD1 (5 bases). V dropped 3 bases and J dropped 7 bases, with 15 bases sitting between them. Germline CDR1 reads MNHNS; CDR2 reads SASEGT. This CDR3 has 15 amino acids. The CDR3 reads CASSEMNRKAEKLFF. DNA of the CDR3: TGTGCCAGCAGTGAGATGAACAGGAAAGCTGAAAAACTGTTTTTT.

This clone was picked up one time. The chain recombines TRBV6-5 with TRBJ1-1, with 8 bases matching TRBD1. Germline-derived CDR1 and CDR2 are MNHEY and SVGAGI. The CDR3 sequence is 13 residues long. V shed 6 bases and J 5 bases; nucleotides not matched to a gene: 5. In nucleotides, the CDR3 is TGTGCCAGCAGCCGGACAGGGAGGACTGAAGCTTTCTTT. Amino acids: CASSRTGRTEAFF.